Below are 27 T cell receptor beta chains sequenced from a single sample in a study of blood T cell repertoires in COVID-19. Libraries were prepared by immunoSEQ multiplex PCR; TCRdb keeps only in-frame clonotypes and omits some of them. The sample gives roughly 260,000 clones, around 93% of which show up once; more than 1% is in the top ten. Sequenced input: PBMCs or T cells enriched from blood (not recorded which). The receptors stem from a human donor in a cohort exposed to, infected with or recovered from COVID-19 (not recorded which). The donor label of this sample is uncertain.

CDR3 residues: CASSRGGATDTQYF. Written as DNA, the CDR3 is TGTGCCAGCAGCCGCGGAGGGGCCACAGATACGCAGTATTTT. The chain recombines TRBV7-2 with TRBJ2-3; a possible D gene is TRBD2 (6 bases). Between the trimmed V and J ends, which lost 5 bases and 2 bases, there was a span of 11 bases. The length of the CDR3 is 14 residues. Germline CDR1 reads SGHTA; CDR2 reads FQGNSA.

This clone was counted once. This chain joins TRBV30 and TRBJ1-1, with 9 bases fitting TRBD1. Trimming took 5 bases from V and 6 from J; bases not matched to a gene: 4. The CDR3 consists of 12 residues. Germline CDR1 is GTSNPN and CDR2 is SVGIG (reference sequence). In DNA form, the CDR3 reads TGTGCCTGGGGGACAGGGCCGGCTGAAGCTTTCTTT. Protein product: CAWGTGPAEAFF. Using reference TRBV30 and TRBJ1-1 for the parts outside the CDR3, the full variable domain is SQTIHQWPATLVQPVGSPLSLECTVEGTSNPNLYWYRQAAGRGLQLLFYSVGIGQISSEVPQNLSASRPQDRQFILSSKKLLLSDSGFYLCAWGTGPAEAFFGQGTRLTVV.

This chain connects TRBV5-1 to TRBJ1-6; D is possibly TRBD1 (6 bases). The germline gives CDR1 SGHRS, CDR2 YFSETQ. Trimming pared 5 bases from V and 6 bases from J, leaving 12 bases between. The CDR3 contains 14 residues. The CDR3 DNA follows: TGCGCCAGCAGTGGACAGCCTCCTAATTCACCCCTCCACTTT. It translates to CASSGQPPNSPLHF.

The chain combines TRBV2 with TRBJ1-6, with 7 bases fitting TRBD1. The germline gives CDR1 SNHLY, CDR2 FYNNEI. V lost 8 bases and J lost 7; bases outside the gene matches: 11. The CDR3 is 15 amino acids. The CDR3 bases are TGTGCCAGCTCAAGGGGGCAGGGATTCAATTCACCCCTCCACTTT. Translating gives CASSRGQGFNSPLHF.

The genes are TRBV13 and TRBJ2-7, with 9 bases identical to TRBD2. CDR1 PRHDT and CDR2 FYEKMQ come from the germline V gene (reference sequence). V trimming: 5 bases; J trimming: 3 bases; junction bases outside the gene matches: 8. This CDR3 is built from 15 residues. CDR3 DNA: TGTGCCAGCAGCCTAAGGATTAGCGGGGGCTACGAGCAGTACTTC. It is translated as CASSLRISGGYEQYF.

This clone was found once. CDR3: CASRPGTFPVGDTQYF. CDR3 DNA: TGTGCCAGCCGCCCCGGGACTTTCCCCGTTGGAGATACGCAGTATTTT. The chain has TRBV2 and TRBJ2-3; the D gene is possibly TRBD2 (6 bases). CDR3 length: 16 amino acids. The V gene lost 8 bases and the J gene lost 5 bases, with 23 bases spanning the gap. Germline V gene sequence: CDR1 SNHLY, CDR2 FYNNEI.

This rearrangement joins TRBV9 to TRBJ2-1; D is perhaps TRBD1 (7 bases). This CDR3 has 15 amino acids. Trimming pared 4 bases from V and 0 bases from J, leaving 11 bases between. Germline assignment: CDR1 SGDLS and CDR2 YYNGEE. The CDR3 spells CASSPGGSSYNEQFF. For the CDR3, the DNA is TGTGCCAGCAGCCCAGGGGGGAGCTCCTACAATGAGCAGTTCTTC.

This chain connects TRBV4-1 to TRBJ2-4, with 7 nucleotides matching TRBD1. Trimming took 0 bases from V and 6 from J; bases not matched to a gene: 2. CDR3 size: 14 residues. Germline CDR1 and CDR2: MGHRA and YSYEKL. The CDR3 region is CASSQEGGRNIQYF. CDR3 sequence (DNA): TGCGCCAGCAGCCAAGAAGGGGGCAGAAACATTCAGTACTTC.

V gene TRBV28 combines with J gene TRBJ2-1, with D unresolved. Trimming took 3 bases from V and 12 from J, leaving 9 bases between them. The germline V gene has CDR1 MDHEN and CDR2 SYDVKM. The CDR3 totals 11 residues. CDR3 bases: TGTGCCAGCAGTTTTGAAAACGGGCAGTTCTTC. Its translation is CASSFENGQFF. Full variable domain (outside the CDR3, taken from reference TRBV28 and TRBJ2-1): DVKVTQSSRYLVKRTGEKVFLECVQDMDHENMFWYRQDPGLGLRLIYFSYDVKMKEKGDIPEGYSVSREKKERFSLILESASTNQTSMYLCASSFENGQFFGPGTRLTVL.

This chain joins TRBV10-3 and TRBJ2-3; 7 bases map to TRBD1. The V gene end was trimmed by 3 bases and the J gene end by 1 base; junction bases not matched to a gene: 1. The germline V gene encodes CDR1 ENHRY and CDR2 SYGVKD. The CDR3 loop spans 14 amino acids. CDR3 loop: CAISEQGRTDTQYF. The DNA of the CDR3 is TGTGCCATCAGTGAACAGGGGCGCACAGATACGCAGTATTTT.

J is TRBJ2-7 and V is TRBV11-1; D may be TRBD1 (6 bases). The CDR3 length is 15 residues. Germline assignment: CDR1 SGHAT and CDR2 FQDESV (reference sequence). The V gene lost 2 bases and the J gene lost 1 base, with 12 bases spanning the gap. CDR3 in DNA: TGTGCCAGCAGCTTAAGGACAGCCTCTTCCTACGAGCAGTACTTC. Amino acids: CASSLRTASSYEQYF.

The J gene is TRBJ1-6, the V gene TRBV7-8; D gene ambiguous. Trimming removed 5 bases from V and 4 bases from J, with 9 bases in between. In germline, CDR1 is SGHVS, CDR2 FQNEAQ. This CDR3 is 14 amino acids long. The CDR3 region has the DNA TGTGCCAGCAGCCGCTCAGGATATAATTCACCCCTCCACTTT. This sequence encodes CASSRSGYNSPLHF.

This rearrangement joins TRBV5-5 to TRBJ1-1; 7 nucleotides align to TRBD1. The germline CDR1 and CDR2 sequences are SGHKS and YYEKEE (reference sequence). The CDR3 extends over 14 amino acids. The V segment lost 4 bases and the J segment 1 base; nucleotides outside the gene matches: 4. The CDR3 loop reads CASSPGQTNTEAFF. In nucleotides, the CDR3 is TGTGCCAGCAGCCCGGGACAGACGAACACTGAAGCTTTCTTT. Filled out from reference TRBV5-5 and TRBJ1-1, the complete variable domain reads DAGVTQSPTHLIKTRGQQVTLRCSPISGHKSVSWYQQVLGQGPQFIFQYYEKEERGRGNFPDRFSARQFPNYSSELNVNALLLGDSALYLCASSPGQTNTEAFFGQGTRLTVV.

The rearrangement joins TRBV2 to TRBJ2-6, with D possibly TRBD2 on 6 matching bases. The germline gives CDR1 SNHLY, CDR2 FYNNEI. V lost 8 bases, J lost 4 bases, and 15 bases lay in between. The CDR3 totals 15 residues. CDR3 amino acids: CASRLSGRGANVLTF. The CDR3, as DNA: TGTGCCAGCCGCCTAAGCGGGCGAGGGGCCAACGTCCTGACTTTC. The full variable domain, completed using reference TRBV2 and TRBJ2-6, is EPEVTQTPSHQVTQMGQEVILRCVPISNHLYFYWYRQILGQKVEFLVSFYNNEISEKSEIFDDQFSVERPDGSNFTLKIRSTKLEDSAMYFCASRLSGRGANVLTFGAGSRLTVL.

This chain uses TRBV7-9 with TRBJ1-2; no clear D gene. The CDR3 length is 15 residues. V was trimmed by 5 bases and J by 2 bases, leaving 15 bases between them. Germline V gives CDR1 SEHNR, CDR2 FQNEAQ (reference sequence). The CDR3 spells CASSSKGSTNYGYTF. In DNA, the CDR3 is TGTGCCAGCAGCAGTAAAGGGAGCACGAACTATGGCTACACCTTC. Supplemented by reference TRBV7-9 and TRBJ1-2, the full variable domain reads DTGVSQNPRHKITKRGQNVTFRCDPISEHNRLYWYRQTLGQGPEFLTYFQNEAQLEKSRLLSDRFSAERPKGSFSTLEIQRTEQGDSAMYLCASSSKGSTNYGYTFGSGTRLTVV.

V is TRBV2 and J is TRBJ1-4, with D possibly being TRBD1 (5 bases). V was pared by 6 bases and J by 2 bases, with 7 bases between. The CDR3 is 13 amino acids. Germline V gene data show CDR1 as SNHLY and CDR2 as FYNNEI. CDR3 residues: CASRRGTNEKLFF. CDR3 bases: TGTGCCAGCAGGCGGGGGACTAATGAAAAACTGTTTTTT.

The chain has TRBV12-3 or TRBV12-4 and TRBJ2-1, with a weak D call TRBD1 (7 bases). The CDR3 totals 12 residues. V was clipped by 3 bases and J by 15 bases, with 15 bases between them. This chain's CDR3 is CASSFGGGERFF. DNA of the CDR3: TGTGCCAGCAGTTTTGGAGGGGGCGAACGGTTCTTC.

V is TRBV18 and J is TRBJ2-7, with TRBD1 identical over 10 bases. This CDR3 has 15 residues. With V trimmed by 3 bases and J by 4 bases, 6 bases remained unmatched. Germline V CDR1 and CDR2: KGHSH, LQKENI. The CDR3 DNA is TGTGCCAGCTCACCCGACCGGGACAGGGGTTACGAGCAGTACTTC. Amino acid sequence: CASSPDRDRGYEQYF.

The gene calls are TRBV5-6 and TRBJ1-3; D is ambiguous. Germline V gene data show CDR1 as SGHDT and CDR2 as YYEEEE. Trimming left V 0 bases short and J 0 bases short, with 7 bases between. The CDR3 has 15 residues. CDR3 nucleotide sequence: TGTGCCAGCAGCTTGGGCTACAGCTCTGGAAACACCATATATTTT. It is translated as CASSLGYSSGNTIYF. Full variable domain (rest looked up from reference TRBV5-6 and TRBJ1-3): DAGVTQSPTHLIKTRGQQVTLRCSPKSGHDTVSWYQQALGQGPQFIFQYYEEEERQRGNFPDRFSGHQFPNYSSELNVNALLLGDSALYLCASSLGYSSGNTIYFGEGSWLTVV.

This clone is a singleton in its sample. The chain has TRBV7-3 and TRBJ2-3; D is unclear. The V gene lost 5 bases and the J gene lost 0 bases, with 9 bases spanning the gap. Germline CDR1 reads SGHTA; CDR2 reads FQGTGA. The CDR3 totals 14 residues. CDR3 loop: CASSALTSTDTQYF. The CDR3 DNA reads TGTGCCAGCAGCGCCTTAACTAGCACAGATACGCAGTATTTT. The full variable domain, completed using reference TRBV7-3 and TRBJ2-3, is GAGVSQTPSNKVTEKGKYVELRCDPISGHTALYWYRQSLGQGPEFLIYFQGTGAADDSGLPNDRFFAVRPEGSVSTLKIQRTERGDSAVYLCASSALTSTDTQYFGPGTRLTVL.

The V gene is TRBV30, the J gene TRBJ1-5, with D perhaps matching TRBD1 (6 bases). CDR3 length equals 14 residues. Trimming pared 2 bases from V and 4 bases from J, leaving 12 bases between. Germline V gene sequence: CDR1 GTSNPN, CDR2 SVGIG (reference sequence). The CDR3 is CAWSFNRVNQPQHF. DNA for the CDR3: TGTGCCTGGAGTTTCAACAGGGTTAATCAGCCCCAGCATTTT.

The chain joins TRBV28 to TRBJ1-5; D unclear. The V end lost 3 bases, the J end lost 0 bases, and 12 bases lay between the germline ends. Germline V gives CDR1 MDHEN, CDR2 SYDVKM. The CDR3 totals 16 residues. The CDR3, as DNA: TGTGCCAGCAGTTTGAAATGGCTTACTAGCAATCAGCCCCAGCATTTT. Amino acid sequence: CASSLKWLTSNQPQHF.

Here the CDR3 DNA reads TGTGCCAGCAGCTTAAGCGGTAGCACAGATACGCAGTATTTT. Amino acid sequence: CASSLSGSTDTQYF. The chain employs TRBV11-3 and TRBJ2-3; D perhaps matches TRBD2 (5 bases). Trimming shortened V by 2 bases and J by 0 bases, and 6 bases separated the two germline ends. This CDR3 comprises 14 residues. Per the germline V gene, CDR1 is SGHNT and CDR2 is YENEEA.

This chain connects TRBV7-8 to TRBJ2-1, with D tentatively TRBD1 (5 bases). The V and J ends lost 5 bases and 2 bases respectively, with 19 bases between them. This CDR3 spans 17 amino acids. From germline, CDR1 is SGHVS and CDR2 FQNEAQ. This CDR3 reads CASSLPGRRKPYNEQFF. The CDR3 nucleotides read TGTGCCAGCAGCCTACCAGGGCGCCGAAAACCCTACAATGAGCAGTTCTTC.

The rearrangement joins TRBV12-5 to TRBJ2-7, with 7 bases fitting TRBD2. CDR1 LGHNT and CDR2 FRNRAP come from the germline V gene. This CDR3 is 18 amino acids long. V was pared by 4 bases and J by 6 bases, with 21 bases of the junction left unmatched. CDR3 bases: TGTGCTAGTGGTTCGGTGGTGCGCTCCGGGACTACAGACTCCGAGCAGTACTTC. This encodes CASGSVVRSGTTDSEQYF.

The chain is built from TRBV20-1 and TRBJ1-1, with D hard to call. The CDR3 runs to 11 residues. Germline V lookup: CDR1 DFQATT, CDR2 SNEGSKA (reference sequence). Trimming removed 5 bases at V and 6 bases at J, with 10 bases between. CDR3 protein: CSAHLLSEAFF. Here the CDR3 DNA reads TGCAGTGCTCACTTATTATCTGAAGCTTTCTTT.

V usage is TRBV2 and J usage is TRBJ2-3, with D hard to call. V shed 3 bases and J shed 0 bases, with 7 bases lying between them. The CDR3 runs 14 residues. The germline V gene encodes CDR1 SNHLY and CDR2 FYNNEI. The CDR3 loop reads CASSDFGSTDTQYF. The DNA for the CDR3 is TGTGCCAGCAGTGACTTCGGGAGCACAGATACGCAGTATTTT.